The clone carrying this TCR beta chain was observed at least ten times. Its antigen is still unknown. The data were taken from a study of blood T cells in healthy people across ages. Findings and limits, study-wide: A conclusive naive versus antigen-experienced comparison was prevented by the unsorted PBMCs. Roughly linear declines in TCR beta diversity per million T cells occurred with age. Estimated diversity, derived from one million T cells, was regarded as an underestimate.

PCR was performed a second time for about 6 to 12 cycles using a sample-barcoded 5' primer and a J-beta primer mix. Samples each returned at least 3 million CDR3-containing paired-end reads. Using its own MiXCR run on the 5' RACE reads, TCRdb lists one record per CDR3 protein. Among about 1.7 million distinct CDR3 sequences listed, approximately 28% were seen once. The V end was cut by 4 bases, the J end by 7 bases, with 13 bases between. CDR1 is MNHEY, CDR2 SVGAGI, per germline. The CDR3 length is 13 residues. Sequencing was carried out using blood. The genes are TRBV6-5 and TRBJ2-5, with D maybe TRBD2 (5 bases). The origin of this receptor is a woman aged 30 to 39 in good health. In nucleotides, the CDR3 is TGTGCCAGCAGTTCGGGAACTCGTGCGACCCAGTACTTC. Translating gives CASSSGTRATQYF.